This entry concerns a single T cell receptor beta chain. This specimen belongs to a study of shared clonotypes between healthy human individuals. TCRdb's copy holds only in-frame clones and misses some; the assay was immunoSEQ multiplex PCR. Of 2 million to 3 million clones detected, roughly 93% appear once; the ten largest clones hold 0.36%. The specimen sequenced was naive CD4+ T cells from PBMCs. The subset is: CD45RA+ positively selected. This clonotype originated in a young man in good health. Some clones in this sample may be carry-over from other donors' samples.

CDR3 bases: TGTGCCAGCAGTTACCGATCGACAGGGACGGGCGGGGAGCTGTTTTTT. This translates into CASSYRSTGTGGELFF. The rearrangement links TRBV6-6 to TRBJ2-2, with TRBD1 matching over 7 bases. Germline V gives CDR1 MNHNY, CDR2 SVGAGI (reference sequence). The V and J ends lost 2 bases and 7 bases, in that order; junction bases with no gene match: 10. The CDR3 loop spans 16 amino acids.